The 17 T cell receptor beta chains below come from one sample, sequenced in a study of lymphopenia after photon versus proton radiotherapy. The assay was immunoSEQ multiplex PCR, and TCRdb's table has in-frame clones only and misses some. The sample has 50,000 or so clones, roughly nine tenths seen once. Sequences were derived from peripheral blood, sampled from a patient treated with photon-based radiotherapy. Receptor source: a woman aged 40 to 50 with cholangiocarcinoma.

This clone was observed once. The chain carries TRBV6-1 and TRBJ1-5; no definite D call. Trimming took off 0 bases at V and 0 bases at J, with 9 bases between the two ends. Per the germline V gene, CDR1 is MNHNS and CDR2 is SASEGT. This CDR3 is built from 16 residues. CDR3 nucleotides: TGTGCCAGCAGTGAAGCCCCGTTCTCTAGCAATCAGCCCCAGCATTTT. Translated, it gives CASSEAPFSSNQPQHF.

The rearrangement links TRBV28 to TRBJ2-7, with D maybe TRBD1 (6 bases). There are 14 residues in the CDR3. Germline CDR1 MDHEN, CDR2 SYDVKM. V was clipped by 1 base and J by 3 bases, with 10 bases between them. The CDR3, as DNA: TGTGCCAGCAGTTTATTCCAGGGGCTCTACGAGCAGTACTTC. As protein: CASSLFQGLYEQYF.

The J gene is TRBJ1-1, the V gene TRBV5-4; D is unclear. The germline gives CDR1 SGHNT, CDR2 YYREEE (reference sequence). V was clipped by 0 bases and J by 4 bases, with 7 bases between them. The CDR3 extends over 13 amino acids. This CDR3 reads CASSLGHGTEAFF. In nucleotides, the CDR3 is TGTGCCAGCAGCTTGGGACACGGCACTGAAGCTTTCTTT. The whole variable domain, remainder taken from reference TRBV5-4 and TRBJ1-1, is ETGVTQSPTHLIKTRGQQVTLRCSSQSGHNTVSWYQQALGQGPQFIFQYYREEENGRGNFPPRFSGLQFPNYSSELNVNALELDDSALYLCASSLGHGTEAFFGQGTRLTVV.

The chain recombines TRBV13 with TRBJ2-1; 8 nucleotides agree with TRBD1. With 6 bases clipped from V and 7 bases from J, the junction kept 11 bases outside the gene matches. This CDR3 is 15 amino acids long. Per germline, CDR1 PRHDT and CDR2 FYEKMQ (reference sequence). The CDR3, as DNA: TGTGCCAGCAGTAGTGCCGGACAGGGAAGAAATGAGCAGTTCTTC. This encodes CASSSAGQGRNEQFF.

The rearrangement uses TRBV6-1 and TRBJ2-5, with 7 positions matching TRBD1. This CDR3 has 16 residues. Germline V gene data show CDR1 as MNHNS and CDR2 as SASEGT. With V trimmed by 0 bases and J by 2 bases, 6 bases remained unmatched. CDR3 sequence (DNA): TGTGCCAGCAGTGAAGCCAGGGCCAGGGGGCAAGAGACCCAGTACTTC. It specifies CASSEARARGQETQYF.

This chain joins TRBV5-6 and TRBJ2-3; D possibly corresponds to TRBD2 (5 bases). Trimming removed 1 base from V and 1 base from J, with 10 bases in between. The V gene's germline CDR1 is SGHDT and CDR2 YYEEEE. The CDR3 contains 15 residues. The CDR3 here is CASSLKVLGTDTQYF. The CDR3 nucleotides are TGTGCCAGCAGCTTGAAGGTACTAGGCACAGATACGCAGTATTTT.

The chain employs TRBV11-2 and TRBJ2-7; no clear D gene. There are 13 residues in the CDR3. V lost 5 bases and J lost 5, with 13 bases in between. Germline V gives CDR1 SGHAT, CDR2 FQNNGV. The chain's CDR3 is CASSPSRSHEQYF. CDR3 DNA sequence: TGTGCCAGCAGCCCCTCCCGAAGCCACGAGCAGTACTTC. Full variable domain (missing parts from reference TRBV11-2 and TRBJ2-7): EAGVAQSPRYKIIEKRQSVAFWCNPISGHATLYWYQQILGQGPKLLIQFQNNGVVDDSQLPKDRFSAERLKGVDSTLKIQPAKLEDSAVYLCASSPSRSHEQYFGPGTRLTVT.

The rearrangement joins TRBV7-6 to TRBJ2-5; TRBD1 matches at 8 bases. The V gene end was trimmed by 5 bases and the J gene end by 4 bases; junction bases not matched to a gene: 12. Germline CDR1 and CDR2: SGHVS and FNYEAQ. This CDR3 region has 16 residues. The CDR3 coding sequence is TGTGCCAGCAGCCCCCGCAGGACAGGGCTACTAGAGACCCAGTACTTC. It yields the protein CASSPRRTGLLETQYF.

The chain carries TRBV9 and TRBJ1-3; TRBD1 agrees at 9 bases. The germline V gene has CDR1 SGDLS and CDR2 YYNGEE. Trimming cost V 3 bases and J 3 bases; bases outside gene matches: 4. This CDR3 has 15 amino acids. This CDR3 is CASSATGGFGNTIYF. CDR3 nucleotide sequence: TGTGCCAGCAGCGCGACAGGGGGATTTGGAAACACCATATATTTT.

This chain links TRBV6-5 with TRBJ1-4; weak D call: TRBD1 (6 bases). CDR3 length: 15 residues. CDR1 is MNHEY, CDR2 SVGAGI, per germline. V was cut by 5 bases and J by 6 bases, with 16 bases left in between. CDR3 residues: CASSLRRGTDEKLFF. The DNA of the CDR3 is TGTGCCAGCAGTCTACGTAGGGGGACGGATGAAAAACTGTTTTTT.

The CDR3 is CASSPRTGGLAEAFF. Written as DNA, the CDR3 is TGTGCCAGCAGTCCCAGGACAGGGGGACTGGCTGAAGCTTTCTTT. The chain has TRBV28 and TRBJ1-1, with TRBD1 matching over 10 bases. Germline V gene sequence: CDR1 MDHEN, CDR2 SYDVKM. The V segment lost 5 bases and the J segment 6 bases; nucleotides outside the gene matches: 9. The CDR3 is made up of 15 amino acids.

The CDR3 loop is CASSSPSGRGEETQYF. The CDR3 DNA is TGTGCCAGCAGCTCACCTAGCGGGAGAGGTGAAGAGACCCAGTACTTC. This chain joins TRBV11-2 and TRBJ2-5; 10 bases match TRBD2. The CDR3 contains 16 residues. Germline CDR1 and CDR2: SGHAT and FQNNGV. The trim removed 4 bases at V and 3 bases at J, leaving 8 bases unmatched.

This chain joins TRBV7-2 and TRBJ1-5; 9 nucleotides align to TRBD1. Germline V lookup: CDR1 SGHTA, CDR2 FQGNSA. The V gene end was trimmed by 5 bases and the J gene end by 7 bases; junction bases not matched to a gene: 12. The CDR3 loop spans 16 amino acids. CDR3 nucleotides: TGTGCCAGCAGCCTACAACAGGGGGCCAGAGGCCAGCCCCAGCATTTT. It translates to CASSLQQGARGQPQHF.

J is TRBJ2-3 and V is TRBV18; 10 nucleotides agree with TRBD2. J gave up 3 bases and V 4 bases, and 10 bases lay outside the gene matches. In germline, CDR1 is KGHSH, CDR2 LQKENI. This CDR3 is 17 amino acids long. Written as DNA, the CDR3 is TGTGCCAGCTCACGCTCCCTAGCGGGAGTTGGGACAGATACGCAGTATTTT. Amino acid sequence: CASSRSLAGVGTDTQYF. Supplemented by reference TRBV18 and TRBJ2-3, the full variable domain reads NAGVMQNPRHLVRRRGQEARLRCSPMKGHSHVYWYRQLPEEGLKFMVYLQKENIIDESGMPKERFSAEFPKEGPSILRIQQVVRGDSAAYFCASSRSLAGVGTDTQYFGPGTRLTVL.

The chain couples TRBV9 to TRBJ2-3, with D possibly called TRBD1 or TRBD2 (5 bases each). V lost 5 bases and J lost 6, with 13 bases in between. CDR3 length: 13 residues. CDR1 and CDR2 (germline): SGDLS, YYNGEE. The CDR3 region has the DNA TGTGCCAGCAGGAGGGGAGATGTTGATACGCAGTATTTT. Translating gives CASRRGDVDTQYF.

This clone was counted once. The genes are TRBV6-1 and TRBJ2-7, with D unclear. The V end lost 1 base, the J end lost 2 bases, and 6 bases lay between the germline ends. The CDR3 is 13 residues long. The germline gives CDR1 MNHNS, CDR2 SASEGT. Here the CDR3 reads CASSEGGPYEQYF. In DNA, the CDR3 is TGTGCCAGCAGTGAAGGCGGACCCTACGAGCAGTACTTC.

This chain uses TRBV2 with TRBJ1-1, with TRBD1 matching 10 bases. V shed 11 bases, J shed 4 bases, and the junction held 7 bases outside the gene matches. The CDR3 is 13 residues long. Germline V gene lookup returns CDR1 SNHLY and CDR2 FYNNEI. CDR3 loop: CAGDRGRSTEAFF. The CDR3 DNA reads TGTGCCGGCGACAGGGGGCGAAGCACTGAAGCTTTCTTT.